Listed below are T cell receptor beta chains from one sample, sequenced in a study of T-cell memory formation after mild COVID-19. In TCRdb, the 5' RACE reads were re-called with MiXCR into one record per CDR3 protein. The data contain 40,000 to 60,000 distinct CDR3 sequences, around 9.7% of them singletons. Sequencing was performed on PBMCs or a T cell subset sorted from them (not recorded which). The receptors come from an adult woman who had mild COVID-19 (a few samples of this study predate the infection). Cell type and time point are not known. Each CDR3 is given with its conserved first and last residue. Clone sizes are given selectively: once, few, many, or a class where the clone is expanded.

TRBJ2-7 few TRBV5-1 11 CASSTTYEQYF
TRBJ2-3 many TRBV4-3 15 CASSQDRGTTDTQYF
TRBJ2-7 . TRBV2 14 CASTDPGTNYEQYF
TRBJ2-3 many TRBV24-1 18 CATSDPGLAGGSTDTQYF
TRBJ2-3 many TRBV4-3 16 CASSNLPGGGTDTQYF
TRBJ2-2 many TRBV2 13 CASVTSRTGELFF
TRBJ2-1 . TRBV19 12 CATAHSDREQFF
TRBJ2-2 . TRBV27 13 CASSLTGTGELFF
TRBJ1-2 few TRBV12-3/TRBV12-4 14 CASSPDRANYGYTF
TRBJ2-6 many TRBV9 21 CASSVRFEGGLPDSGANVLTF
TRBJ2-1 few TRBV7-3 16 CASSLIGGASYNEQFF
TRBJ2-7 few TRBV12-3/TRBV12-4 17 CASRLSGSGGLAYEQYF
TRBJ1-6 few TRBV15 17 CATSRGGQGANNSPLHF
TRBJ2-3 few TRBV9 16 CASSETSGGSTDTQYF
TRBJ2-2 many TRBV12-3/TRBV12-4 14 CASSFLLNTGELFF
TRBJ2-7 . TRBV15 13 CATSREPLGEQYF
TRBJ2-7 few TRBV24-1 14 CATSETSGGREQYF
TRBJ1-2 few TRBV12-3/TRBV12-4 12 CASSPNSLGYTF
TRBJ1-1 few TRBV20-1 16 CSARAWAGRTDTEAFF
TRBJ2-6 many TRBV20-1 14 CSAGGSSGANVLTF
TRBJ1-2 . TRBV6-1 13 CASKPGQGAGYTF
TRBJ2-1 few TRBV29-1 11 CSVEPGLEQFF
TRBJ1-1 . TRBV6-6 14 CASTRRDRGTEAFF
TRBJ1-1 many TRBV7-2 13 CASSHLGGTEAFF
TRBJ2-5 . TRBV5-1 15 CASSLAGTGEETQYF
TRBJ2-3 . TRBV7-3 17 CASSLGARGQGTDTQYF
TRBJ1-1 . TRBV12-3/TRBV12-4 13 CASSLDGDTEAFF
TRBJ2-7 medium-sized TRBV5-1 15 CASSERLAGRYEQYF
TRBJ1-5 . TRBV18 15 CASSQDRRSNQPKHF
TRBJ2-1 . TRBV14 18 CASSYRDRVRGSYNEQFF
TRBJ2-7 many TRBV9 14 CASSIGTGAYEQYF
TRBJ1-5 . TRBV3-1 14 CASSQEWQNQPQHF
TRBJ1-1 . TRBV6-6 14 CASSYSDRVGEAFF
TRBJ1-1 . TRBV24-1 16 CATSDSYSGGDTEAFF
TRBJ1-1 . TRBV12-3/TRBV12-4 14 CASGPGTANTEAFF
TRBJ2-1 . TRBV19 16 CASSSTGGAAYNEQFF
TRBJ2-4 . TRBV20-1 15 CSARASSGDWNIQYF
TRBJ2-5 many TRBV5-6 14 CASSRGTGQETQYF
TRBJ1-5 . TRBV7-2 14 CASSLAVRNQPQHF
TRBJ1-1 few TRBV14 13 CASSQDWGLGAFF
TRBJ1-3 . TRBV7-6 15 CASSSSSVSGNTIYF
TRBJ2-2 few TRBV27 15 CASSSPGVNTGELFF
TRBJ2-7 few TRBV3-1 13 CASSPLNSYEQYF
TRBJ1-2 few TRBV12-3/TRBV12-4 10 CASSRYGYTF
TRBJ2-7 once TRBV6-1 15 CASSRLAGAHYEQYF
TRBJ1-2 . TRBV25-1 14 CASSANQGAGGYTF
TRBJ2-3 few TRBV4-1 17 CASSQDRSMAGVDTQYF
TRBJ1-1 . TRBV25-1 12 CASKRGFTEAFF
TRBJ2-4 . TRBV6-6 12 CASSYTENIQYF
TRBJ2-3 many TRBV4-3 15 CASSPLAISTDTQYF
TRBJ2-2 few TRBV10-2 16 CASSERTGVSTGELFF
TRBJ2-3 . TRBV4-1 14 CASSQVGAVDTQYF
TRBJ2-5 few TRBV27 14 CASSSPFRGETQYF
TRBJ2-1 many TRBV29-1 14 CSVEVTGGMTEQFF
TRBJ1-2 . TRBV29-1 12 CSGTGTDYGYTF
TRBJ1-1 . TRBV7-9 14 CASSPPGPGAEAFF